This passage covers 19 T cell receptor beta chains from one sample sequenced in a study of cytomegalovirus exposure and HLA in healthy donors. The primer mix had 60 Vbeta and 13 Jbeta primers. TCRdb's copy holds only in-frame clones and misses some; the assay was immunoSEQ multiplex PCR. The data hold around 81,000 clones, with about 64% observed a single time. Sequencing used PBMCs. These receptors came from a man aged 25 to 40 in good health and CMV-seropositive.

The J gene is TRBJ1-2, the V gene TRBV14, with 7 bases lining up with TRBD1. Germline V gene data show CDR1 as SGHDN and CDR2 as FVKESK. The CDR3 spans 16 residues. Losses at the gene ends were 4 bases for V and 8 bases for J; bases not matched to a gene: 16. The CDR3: CASSPLDRAGPEGYTF. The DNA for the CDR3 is TGTGCCAGCAGCCCCCTCGACAGGGCCGGACCGGAGGGCTACACCTTC. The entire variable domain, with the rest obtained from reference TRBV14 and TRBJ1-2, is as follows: EAGVTQFPSHSVIEKGQTVTLRCDPISGHDNLYWYRRVMGKEIKFLLHFVKESKQDESGMPNNRFLAERTGGTYSTLKVQPAELEDSGVYFCASSPLDRAGPEGYTFGSGTRLTVV.

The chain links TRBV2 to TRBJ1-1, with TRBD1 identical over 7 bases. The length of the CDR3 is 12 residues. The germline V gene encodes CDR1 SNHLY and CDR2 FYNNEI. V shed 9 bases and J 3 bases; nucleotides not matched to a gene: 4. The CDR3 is CASKDRYTEAFF. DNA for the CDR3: TGTGCCAGTAAGGACAGGTACACTGAAGCTTTCTTT.

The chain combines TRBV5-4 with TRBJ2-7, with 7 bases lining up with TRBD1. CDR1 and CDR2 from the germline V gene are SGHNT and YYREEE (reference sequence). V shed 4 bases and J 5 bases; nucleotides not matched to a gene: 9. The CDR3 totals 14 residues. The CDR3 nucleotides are TGTGCCAGCAGCCCGGATTACACAGGGGACGAGCAGTACTTC. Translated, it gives CASSPDYTGDEQYF.

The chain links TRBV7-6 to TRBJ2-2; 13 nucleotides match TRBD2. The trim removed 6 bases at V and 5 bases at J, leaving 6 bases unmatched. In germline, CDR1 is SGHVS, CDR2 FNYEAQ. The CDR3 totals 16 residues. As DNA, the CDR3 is TGTGCCAGCAGGATGGGGACTAGCGGGGCTACCGGGGAGCTGTTTTTT. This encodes CASRMGTSGATGELFF.

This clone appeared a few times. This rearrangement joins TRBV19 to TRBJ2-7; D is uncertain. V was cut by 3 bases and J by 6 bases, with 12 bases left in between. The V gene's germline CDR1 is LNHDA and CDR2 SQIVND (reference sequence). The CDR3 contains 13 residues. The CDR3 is CASSIKSYSEQYF. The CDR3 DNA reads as TGTGCCAGTAGTATCAAGAGCTACAGCGAGCAGTACTTC.

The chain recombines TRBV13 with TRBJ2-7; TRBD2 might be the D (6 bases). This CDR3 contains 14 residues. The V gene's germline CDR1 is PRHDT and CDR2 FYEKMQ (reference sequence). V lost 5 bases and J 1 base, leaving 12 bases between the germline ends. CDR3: CASSERAGSYEQYF. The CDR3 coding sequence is TGTGCCAGCAGCGAGCGGGCAGGGTCCTACGAGCAGTACTTC.

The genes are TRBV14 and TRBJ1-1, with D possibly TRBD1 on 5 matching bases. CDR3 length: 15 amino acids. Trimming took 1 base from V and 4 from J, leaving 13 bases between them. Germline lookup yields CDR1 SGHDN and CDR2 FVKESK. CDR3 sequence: CASSQVMGGVTEAFF. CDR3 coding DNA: TGTGCCAGCAGCCAAGTTATGGGGGGGGTCACTGAAGCTTTCTTT.

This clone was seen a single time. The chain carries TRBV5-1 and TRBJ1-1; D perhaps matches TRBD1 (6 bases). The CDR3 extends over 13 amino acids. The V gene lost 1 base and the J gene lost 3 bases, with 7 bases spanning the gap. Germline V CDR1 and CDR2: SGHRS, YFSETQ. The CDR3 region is CASSLRTDTEAFF. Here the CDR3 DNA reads TGCGCCAGCAGCTTGAGGACAGACACTGAAGCTTTCTTT. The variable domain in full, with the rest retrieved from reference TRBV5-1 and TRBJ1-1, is KAGVTQTPRYLIKTRGQQVTLSCSPISGHRSVSWYQQTPGQGLQFLFEYFSETQRNKGNFPGRFSGRQFSNSRSEMNVSTLELGDSALYLCASSLRTDTEAFFGQGTRLTVV.

CDR3 in DNA: TGTGCCAGCAGCTTATATGCGCAGGACGAGCAGTACTTC. Its translation: CASSLYAQDEQYF. The chain combines TRBV13 with TRBJ2-7, with D hard to call. Trimming took off 2 bases at V and 5 bases at J, with 10 bases between the two ends. The germline gives CDR1 PRHDT, CDR2 FYEKMQ (reference sequence). The CDR3 extends over 13 amino acids.

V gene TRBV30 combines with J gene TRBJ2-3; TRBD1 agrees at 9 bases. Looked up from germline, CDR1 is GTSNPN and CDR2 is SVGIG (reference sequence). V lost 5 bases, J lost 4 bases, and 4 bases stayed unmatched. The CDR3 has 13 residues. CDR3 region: CAWGQGSADTQYF. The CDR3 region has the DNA TGTGCCTGGGGACAGGGGAGTGCAGATACGCAGTATTTT.

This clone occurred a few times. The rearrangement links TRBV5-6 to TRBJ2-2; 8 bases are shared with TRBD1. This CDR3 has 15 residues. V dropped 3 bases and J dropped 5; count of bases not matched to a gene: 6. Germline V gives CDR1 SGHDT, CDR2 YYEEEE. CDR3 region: CASSWQGAGTGELFF. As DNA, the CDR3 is TGTGCCAGCAGCTGGCAGGGGGCGGGTACCGGGGAGCTGTTTTTT.

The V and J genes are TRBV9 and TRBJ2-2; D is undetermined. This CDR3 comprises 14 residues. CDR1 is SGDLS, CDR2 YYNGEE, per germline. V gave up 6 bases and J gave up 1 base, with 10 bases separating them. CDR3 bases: TGTGCCAGCACCTCGAAACTGAACACCGGGGAGCTGTTTTTT. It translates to CASTSKLNTGELFF. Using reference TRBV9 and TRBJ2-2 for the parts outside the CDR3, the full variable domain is DSGVTQTPKHLITATGQRVTLRCSPRSGDLSVYWYQQSLDQGLQFLIQYYNGEERAKGNILERFSAQQFPDLHSELNLSSLELGDSALYFCASTSKLNTGELFFGEGSRLTVL.

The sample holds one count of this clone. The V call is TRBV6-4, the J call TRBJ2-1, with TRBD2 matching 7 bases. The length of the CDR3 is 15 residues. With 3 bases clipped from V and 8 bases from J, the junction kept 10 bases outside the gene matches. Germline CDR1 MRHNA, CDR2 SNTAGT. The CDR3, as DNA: TGTGCCAGCAGTGAAGCCAGCGGGGTCAGCGATGAGCAGTTCTTC. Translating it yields CASSEASGVSDEQFF.

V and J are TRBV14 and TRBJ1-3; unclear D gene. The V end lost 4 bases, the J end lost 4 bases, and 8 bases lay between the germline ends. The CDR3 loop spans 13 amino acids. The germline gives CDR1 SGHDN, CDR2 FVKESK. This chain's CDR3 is CASSRQLGNTIYF. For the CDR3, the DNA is TGTGCCAGCAGCCGACAATTGGGAAACACCATATATTTT.

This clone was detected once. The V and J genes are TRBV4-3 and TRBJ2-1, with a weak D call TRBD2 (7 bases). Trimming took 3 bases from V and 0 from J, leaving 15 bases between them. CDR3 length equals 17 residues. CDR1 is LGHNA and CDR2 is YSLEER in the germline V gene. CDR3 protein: CASSQGGGSSSYNEQFF. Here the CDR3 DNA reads TGCGCCAGCAGCCAGGGAGGGGGATCGAGCTCCTACAATGAGCAGTTCTTC.

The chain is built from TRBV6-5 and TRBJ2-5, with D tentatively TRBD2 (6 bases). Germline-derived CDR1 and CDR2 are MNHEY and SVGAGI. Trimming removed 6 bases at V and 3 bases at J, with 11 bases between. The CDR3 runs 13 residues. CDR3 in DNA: TGTGCCAGCAGGGACTATACAAAAGAGACCCAGTACTTC. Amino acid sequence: CASRDYTKETQYF.

CDR3 coding DNA: TGTGCCAGCAGCTTGACAAGGGGGAACGAGCAGTACTTC. Translated: CASSLTRGNEQYF. The chain is built from TRBV5-4 and TRBJ2-7, with D possibly matching TRBD1 (6 bases). The CDR3 is 13 residues long. V was trimmed by 1 base and J by 5 bases, leaving 10 bases between them. Germline lookup yields CDR1 SGHNT and CDR2 YYREEE (reference sequence).

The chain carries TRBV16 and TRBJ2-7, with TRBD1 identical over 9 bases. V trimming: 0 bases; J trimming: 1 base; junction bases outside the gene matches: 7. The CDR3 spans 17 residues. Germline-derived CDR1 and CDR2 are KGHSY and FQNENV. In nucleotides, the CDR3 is TGTGCCAGCAGCCAATCCTTGGGGGACAGGGTGTCCTACGAGCAGTACTTC. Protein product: CASSQSLGDRVSYEQYF.

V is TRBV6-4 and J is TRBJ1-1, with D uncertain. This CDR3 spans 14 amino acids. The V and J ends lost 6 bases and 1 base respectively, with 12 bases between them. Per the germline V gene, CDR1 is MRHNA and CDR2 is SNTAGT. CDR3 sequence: CASRNSNSNTEAFF. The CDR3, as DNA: TGTGCCAGCAGGAACAGCAACTCGAACACTGAAGCTTTCTTT.